Included here is one TCR beta chain sequence, with context. CDR3 length: 16 amino acids. The junction had 9 bases not matched to a gene; V was cut back by 0 bases and J by 10 bases. The germline V gene encodes CDR1 LGHDT and CDR2 YNNKEL (reference sequence). In the source study's methods: It was from reference gene primer amplification that nucleated cell counts were estimated. TCRdb keeps only in-frame clones here, not all; method: immunoSEQ multiplex PCR. V and J calls and clone size are copied from that table; D and trimming were computed from the DNA. The table shows about 170,000 clones, with under 85% occurring only once. This record comes from a study of blood T cell repertoires in COVID-19. Study background: T cells, B-cell-depleted T cells, or PBMCs provided the cDNA or gDNA that served as material.

What was sequenced was peripheral blood. The source is a man aged 55 to 70 who had recovered from COVID-19. The rearrangement uses TRBV3-1 (or the pseudogene TRBV3-2) and TRBJ2-1, with 10 bases that match TRBD2. CDR3 loop: CASSQDPPAGGREQFF. DNA of the CDR3: TGTGCCAGCAGCCAAGATCCCCCAGCGGGGGGGCGAGAGCAGTTCTTC.